A single sample gave rise to the 14 T cell receptor beta chains below, sequenced in a study of blood T cell repertoires in COVID-19. TCRdb's copy holds only in-frame clones and misses some; the assay was immunoSEQ multiplex PCR. The repertoire has 310,000 or so clones, around 87% of them found once; the top ten carry around 2.2%. What was sequenced was peripheral blood. These receptor sequences come from a woman aged 45-59 years who had recovered from COVID-19.

The V and J genes are TRBV6-2 or TRBV6-3 and TRBJ1-2, with D possibly being TRBD1 (6 bases). CDR1 MNHEY and CDR2 SVGEGT come from the germline V gene. There are 14 residues in the CDR3. V lost 6 bases and J lost 4, with 15 bases in between. The CDR3 region has the DNA TGTGCCAGCAGCCCGACAGGTCTGACCTATGGCTACACCTTC. Its translation is CASSPTGLTYGYTF.

The V call is TRBV5-1, the J call TRBJ2-2; the D gene is possibly TRBD1 (5 bases). V lost 5 bases and J 6 bases, leaving 11 bases between the germline ends. CDR3 size: 13 residues. CDR1 and CDR2 (germline): SGHRS, YFSETQ. The CDR3 loop is CASRERGAGELFF. For the CDR3, the DNA is TGCGCCAGCAGAGAAAGGGGTGCCGGGGAGCTGTTTTTT.

This clone was recorded a few times. The CDR3 sequence: CASSFYPGQTPNYGYTF. The CDR3 DNA sequence: TGTGCCAGCAGTTTCTACCCAGGACAGACCCCTAACTATGGCTACACCTTC. The J gene is TRBJ1-2, the V gene TRBV27; D might be TRBD1 (6 bases). V gave up 3 bases and J gave up 0 bases, with 17 bases separating them. The length of the CDR3 is 17 residues. The germline CDR1 and CDR2 sequences are MNHEY and SMNVEV (reference sequence).

V is TRBV12-3 or TRBV12-4 and J is TRBJ1-1, with 8 bases aligning to TRBD1. The J segment lost 4 bases and the V segment lost 3 bases, leaving 1 base of the junction unmatched. This CDR3 has 13 residues. This chain's CDR3 is CASSFRGPTEAFF. CDR3 sequence (DNA): TGTGCCAGCAGTTTCAGGGGGCCCACTGAAGCTTTCTTT.

The rearrangement links TRBV30 to TRBJ2-7, with 10 positions matching TRBD1. V shed 8 bases and J 7 bases; nucleotides not matched to a gene: 14. Germline V gene lookup returns CDR1 GTSNPN and CDR2 SVGIG (reference sequence). The CDR3 is 14 residues long. CDR3 in amino acids: CAGGRDRGLEEQYF. The CDR3 DNA is TGTGCCGGAGGTCGGGACAGGGGCCTCGAGGAGCAGTACTTC.

This clone was observed many times. CDR3 region: CASSYSADSEKLFF. The CDR3 region has the DNA TGTGCCAGCAGTTACTCGGCGGACAGTGAAAAACTGTTTTTT. The chain is built from TRBV6-5 and TRBJ1-4, with D possibly matching TRBD1 (6 bases). The germline V gene has CDR1 MNHEY and CDR2 SVGAGI. Trimming removed 0 bases at V and 7 bases at J, with 9 bases between. The CDR3 is 14 amino acids.

In nucleotides, the CDR3 is TGTGCCAGCAGCTTGGGTGGAGGGGGCGATGAGCAGTTCTTC. Its translation is CASSLGGGGDEQFF. V gene TRBV5-4 combines with J gene TRBJ2-1; TRBD1 is a possible D gene (7 bases). The CDR3 totals 14 residues. Germline lookup yields CDR1 SGHNT and CDR2 YYREEE (reference sequence). Between the trimmed V and J ends, which lost 0 bases and 8 bases, there was a span of 12 bases.

The chain links TRBV6-5 to TRBJ2-5, with 8 bases lining up with TRBD1. V was clipped by 6 bases and J by 5 bases; unmatched bases: 8. The germline gives CDR1 MNHEY, CDR2 SVGAGI. This CDR3 contains 14 residues. CDR3 DNA: TGTGCCAGCAGACCTGACAGGGGCGAGGAGACCCAGTACTTC. It is translated as CASRPDRGEETQYF.

The chain employs TRBV5-1 and TRBJ1-1; maybe TRBD1 (6 bases). The CDR3 spans 15 residues. Germline CDR1 and CDR2: SGHRS and YFSETQ. V was shortened by 4 bases and J by 0 bases, with 13 bases between the two germline ends. As DNA, the CDR3 is TGCGCCAGCAGCCCCTGGACAGAGATGAACACTGAAGCTTTCTTT. Protein product: CASSPWTEMNTEAFF.

The CDR3 spells CASSLSGGADTQYF. Here the CDR3 DNA reads TGTGCCAGCAGCTTGTCCGGGGGGGCAGATACGCAGTATTTT. J is TRBJ2-3 and V is TRBV5-4; 8 bases are a match to TRBD2. This CDR3 is built from 14 residues. CDR1 is SGHNT, CDR2 YYREEE, per germline (reference sequence). V lost 1 base and J lost 4; bases outside the gene matches: 2.

J is TRBJ1-2 and V is TRBV2, with D possibly being TRBD1 (5 bases). Trimming shortened V by 9 bases and J by 4 bases, and 15 bases separated the two germline ends. The CDR3 runs to 13 residues. Germline values: CDR1 SNHLY, CDR2 FYNNEI. CDR3 coding DNA: TGTGCCAGGAGGGACCTGGGGGGCTATGGCTACACCTTC. Its translation is CARRDLGGYGYTF.

The V call is TRBV24-1, the J call TRBJ1-6, with 9 bases that match TRBD1. This CDR3 region has 14 residues. Unmatched junction bases numbered 5, after V lost 6 bases and J lost 9 bases. From germline, CDR1 is KGHDR and CDR2 SFDVKD. The CDR3 coding sequence is TGTGCCACCAGTCGGACAGGGGTGGGTTCACCCCTCCACTTT. This sequence encodes CATSRTGVGSPLHF.

This chain joins TRBV2 and TRBJ2-7; 7 nucleotides match TRBD1. V lost 5 bases, J lost 5 bases, and 6 bases stayed unmatched. Germline V lookup: CDR1 SNHLY, CDR2 FYNNEI. CDR3 length: 13 amino acids. CDR3 residues: CASSYDRVHEQYF. CDR3 DNA: TGTGCCAGCAGTTACGACAGGGTCCACGAGCAGTACTTC.

The V and J genes are TRBV2 and TRBJ2-1; D unclear. The CDR3 runs to 11 residues. V was shortened by 8 bases and J by 6 bases, with 8 bases between the two germline ends. Germline V lookup: CDR1 SNHLY, CDR2 FYNNEI. The CDR3 bases are TGTGCCAGCCTCACAGTCAATGAGCAGTTCTTC. Its protein product is CASLTVNEQFF. Filled out from reference TRBV2 and TRBJ2-1, the complete variable domain reads EPEVTQTPSHQVTQMGQEVILRCVPISNHLYFYWYRQILGQKVEFLVSFYNNEISEKSEIFDDQFSVERPDGSNFTLKIRSTKLEDSAMYFCASLTVNEQFFGPGTRLTVL.